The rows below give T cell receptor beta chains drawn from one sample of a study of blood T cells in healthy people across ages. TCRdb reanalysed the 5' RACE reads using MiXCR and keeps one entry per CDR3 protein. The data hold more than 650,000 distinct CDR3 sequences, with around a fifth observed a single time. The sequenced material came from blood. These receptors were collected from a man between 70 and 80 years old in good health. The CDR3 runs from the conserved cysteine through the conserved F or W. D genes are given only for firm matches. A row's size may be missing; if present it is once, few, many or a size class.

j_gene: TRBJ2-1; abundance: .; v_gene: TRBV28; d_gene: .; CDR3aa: CASSSKYNEQFF; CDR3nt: TGTGCCAGCAGTTCCAAGTACAATGAGCAGTTCTTC
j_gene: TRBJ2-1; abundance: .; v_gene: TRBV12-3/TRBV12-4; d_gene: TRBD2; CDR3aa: CASSTNIGLAGVGQFF; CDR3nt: TGTGCCAGCAGTACCAATATCGGACTAGCGGGAGTGGGGCAGTTCTTC
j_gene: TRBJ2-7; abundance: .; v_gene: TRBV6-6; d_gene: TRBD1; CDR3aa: CATKLGQDVYEQYF; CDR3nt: TGTGCCACGAAGCTGGGACAGGACGTCTACGAGCAGTACTTC
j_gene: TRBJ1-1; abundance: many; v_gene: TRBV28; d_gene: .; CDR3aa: CATLKGGRTEAFF; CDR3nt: TGTGCCACCCTGAAGGGAGGGAGGACTGAAGCTTTCTTT
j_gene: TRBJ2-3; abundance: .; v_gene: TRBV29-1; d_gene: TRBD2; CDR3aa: CSASAGVGTDTQYF; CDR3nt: TGCAGCGCTTCAGCGGGAGTGGGCACAGATACGCAGTATTTT
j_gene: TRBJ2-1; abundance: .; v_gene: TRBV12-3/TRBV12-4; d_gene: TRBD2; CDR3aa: CASSPSSGTPNEQFF; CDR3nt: TGTGCCAGCAGTCCTAGTAGCGGGACCCCCAATGAGCAGTTCTTC
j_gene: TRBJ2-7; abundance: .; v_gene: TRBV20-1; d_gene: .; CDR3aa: CSARDPGQDYEQYF; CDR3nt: TGCAGTGCTAGAGACCCTGGACAAGACTACGAGCAGTACTTC
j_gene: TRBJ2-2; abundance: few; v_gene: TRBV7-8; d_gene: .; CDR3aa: CVSSLGARGTGELFF; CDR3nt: TGTGTCAGCAGCTTAGGAGCGAGGGGGACCGGGGAGCTGTTTTTT
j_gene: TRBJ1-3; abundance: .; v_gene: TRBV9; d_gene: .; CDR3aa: CASSRGRANENTIYF; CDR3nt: TGTGCCAGCAGCCGTGGCAGGGCTAACGAAAACACCATATATTTT
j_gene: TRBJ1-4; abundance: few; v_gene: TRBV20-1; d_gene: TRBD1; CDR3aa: CSARQGDEKLFF; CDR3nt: TGCAGTGCTAGGCAGGGGGATGAAAAACTGTTTTTT
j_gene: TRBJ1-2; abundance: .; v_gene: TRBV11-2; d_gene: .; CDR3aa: CASSVGQFDGYTF; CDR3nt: TGTGCCAGCAGCGTCGGACAGTTTGATGGCTACACCTTC
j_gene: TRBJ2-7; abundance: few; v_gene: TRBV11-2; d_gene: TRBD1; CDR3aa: CASSLRGDRAYEQYF; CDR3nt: TGTGCCAGCAGCTTAAGGGGGGACAGGGCCTACGAGCAGTACTTC
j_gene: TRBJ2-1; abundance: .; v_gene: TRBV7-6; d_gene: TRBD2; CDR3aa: CASSLWGGSGYNEQFF; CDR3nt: TGTGCCAGCAGCTTATGGGGCGGGAGTGGCTACAATGAGCAGTTCTTC
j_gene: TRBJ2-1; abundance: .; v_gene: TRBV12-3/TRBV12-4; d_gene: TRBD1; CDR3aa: CASSFGDRDLQEQFF; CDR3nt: TGTGCCAGCAGTTTTGGGGACAGGGATTTACAAGAGCAGTTCTTC
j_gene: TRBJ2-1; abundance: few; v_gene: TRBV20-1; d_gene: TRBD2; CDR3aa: CSATLAGVFNEQFF; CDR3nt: TGCAGTGCCACATTAGCGGGAGTGTTCAATGAGCAGTTCTTC
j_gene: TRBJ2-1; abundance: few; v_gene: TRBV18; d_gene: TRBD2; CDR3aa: CASRLRAGDPYNEQFF; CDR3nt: TGTGCCAGCCGCTTGAGAGCGGGAGACCCCTACAATGAGCAGTTCTTC
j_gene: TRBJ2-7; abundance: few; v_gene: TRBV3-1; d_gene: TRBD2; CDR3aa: CASSRGGTRVYEQYF; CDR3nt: TGTGCCAGCAGCCGGGGAGGGACTAGAGTTTACGAGCAGTACTTC
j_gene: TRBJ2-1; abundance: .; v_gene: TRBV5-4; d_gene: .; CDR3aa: CASSLEINAANEQFF; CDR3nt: TGTGCCAGCAGCTTGGAAATAAATGCCGCCAATGAGCAGTTCTTC
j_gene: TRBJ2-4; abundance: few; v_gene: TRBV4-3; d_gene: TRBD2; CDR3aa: CASSQVGKREFWLAKNIQYF; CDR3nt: TGCGCCAGCAGCCAAGTGGGGAAGCGGGAGTTTTGGCTAGCCAAAAACATTCAGTACTTC
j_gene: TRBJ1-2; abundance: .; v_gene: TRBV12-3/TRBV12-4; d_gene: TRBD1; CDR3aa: CAITAIPGTANYGYTF; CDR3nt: TGTGCCATCACCGCCATCCCAGGGACAGCTAACTATGGCTACACCTTC
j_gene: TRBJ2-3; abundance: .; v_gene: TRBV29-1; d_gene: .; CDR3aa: CSVEEVSPDTQYF; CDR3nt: TGCAGCGTTGAAGAAGTTAGCCCCGATACGCAGTATTTT
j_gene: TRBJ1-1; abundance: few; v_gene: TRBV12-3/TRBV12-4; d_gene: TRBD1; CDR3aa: CASSFRTGRTEAFF; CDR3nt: TGTGCCAGCAGTTTTCGGACAGGACGAACTGAAGCTTTCTTT
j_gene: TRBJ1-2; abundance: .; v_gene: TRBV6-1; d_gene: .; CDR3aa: CASSESRGYGYTF; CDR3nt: TGTGCCAGCAGTGAAAGTAGGGGCTATGGCTACACCTTC
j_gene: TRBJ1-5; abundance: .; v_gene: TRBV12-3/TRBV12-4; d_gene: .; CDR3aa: CASSFSGINQPQHF; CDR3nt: TGTGCCAGCAGTTTTTCAGGGATCAATCAGCCCCAGCATTTT
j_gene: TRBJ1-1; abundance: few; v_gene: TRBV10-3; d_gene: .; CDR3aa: CAISDRGRYTEAFF; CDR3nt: TGTGCCATCAGTGATCGGGGCCGGTACACTGAAGCTTTCTTT
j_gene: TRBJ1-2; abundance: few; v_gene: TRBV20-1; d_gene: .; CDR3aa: CSARETGRPGYTF; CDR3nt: TGCAGTGCTAGAGAGACGGGGAGGCCTGGCTACACCTTC
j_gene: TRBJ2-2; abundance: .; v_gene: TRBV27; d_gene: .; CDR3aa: CASRPGGDTGELFF; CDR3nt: TGTGCCAGCCGTCCTGGGGGCGACACCGGGGAGCTGTTTTTT
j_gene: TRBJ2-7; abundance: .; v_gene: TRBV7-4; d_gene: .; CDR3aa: CASSLRGRISYEQYF; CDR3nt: TGTGCCAGCAGCTTACGGGGGCGAATCTCCTACGAGCAGTACTTC
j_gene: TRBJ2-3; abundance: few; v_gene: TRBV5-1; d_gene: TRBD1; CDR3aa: CASKEQGRHTDTQYF; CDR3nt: TGCGCCAGCAAAGAACAGGGGCGCCACACAGATACGCAGTATTTT
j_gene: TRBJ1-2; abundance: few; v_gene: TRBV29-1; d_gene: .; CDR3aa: CSVEGYGYTF; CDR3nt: TGCAGCGTTGAGGGCTATGGCTACACCTTC
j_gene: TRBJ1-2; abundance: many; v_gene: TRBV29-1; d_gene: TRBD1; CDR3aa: CSAGQGDGYTF; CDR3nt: TGCAGCGCGGGACAGGGGGATGGCTACACCTTC
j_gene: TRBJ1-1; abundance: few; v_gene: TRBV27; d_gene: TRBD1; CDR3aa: CASSLSHRGLNTEAFF; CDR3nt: TGTGCCAGCAGTTTGTCCCACAGGGGACTGAACACTGAAGCTTTCTTT
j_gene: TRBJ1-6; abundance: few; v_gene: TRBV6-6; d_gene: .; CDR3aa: CASSYSPDYNSPLHF; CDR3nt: TGTGCCAGCAGTTACTCGCCGGATTATAATTCACCCCTCCACTTT
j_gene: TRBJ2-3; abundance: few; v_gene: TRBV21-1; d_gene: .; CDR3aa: CATLRTSRDTQYF; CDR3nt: TGTGCCACTCTTAGGACTAGCCGGGATACGCAGTATTTT
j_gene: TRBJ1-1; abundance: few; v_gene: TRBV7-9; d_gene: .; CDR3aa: CASSFWAALLNTEAFF; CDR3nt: TGTGCCAGCAGCTTCTGGGCAGCCTTATTGAACACTGAAGCTTTCTTT
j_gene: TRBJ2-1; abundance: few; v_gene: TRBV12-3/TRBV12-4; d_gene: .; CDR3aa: CASSFPWSYNEQFF; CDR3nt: TGTGCCAGCAGTTTCCCCTGGTCCTACAATGAGCAGTTCTTC
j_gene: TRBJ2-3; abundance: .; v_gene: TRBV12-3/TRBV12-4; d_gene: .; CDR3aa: CASSPPWGSSTDTQYF; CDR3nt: TGTGCCAGCAGTCCCCCGTGGGGGTCTAGCACAGATACGCAGTATTTT
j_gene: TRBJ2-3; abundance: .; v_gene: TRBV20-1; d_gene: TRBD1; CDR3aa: CSATGQGGVSDTQYF; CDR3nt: TGCAGTGCCACGGGACAGGGGGGCGTATCAGATACGCAGTATTTT
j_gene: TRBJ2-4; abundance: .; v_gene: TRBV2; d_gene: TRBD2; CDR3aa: CASRLAGLNIQYF; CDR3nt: TGTGCCAGCAGACTAGCGGGATTAAACATTCAGTACTTC
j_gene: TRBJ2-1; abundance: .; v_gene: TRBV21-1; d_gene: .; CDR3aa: CASSKEPVLAGNHEQFF; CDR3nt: TGTGCCAGCAGCAAAGAACCCGTTTTAGCGGGAAACCATGAGCAGTTCTTC
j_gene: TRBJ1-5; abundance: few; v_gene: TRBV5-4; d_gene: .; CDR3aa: CASSRDNNQPQHF; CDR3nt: TGTGCAAGCAGCCGGGACAACAATCAGCCCCAGCATTTT
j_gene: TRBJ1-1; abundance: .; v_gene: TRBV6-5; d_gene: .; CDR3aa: CASRPPGRRAEAFF; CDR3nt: TGTGCCAGCAGACCACCAGGGCGTAGGGCTGAAGCTTTCTTT
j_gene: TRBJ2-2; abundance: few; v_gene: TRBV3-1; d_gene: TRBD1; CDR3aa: CASSQRRGTGLGELFF; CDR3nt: TGCGCCAGCAGCCAACGTCGGGGGACAGGGCTCGGGGAGCTGTTTTTT
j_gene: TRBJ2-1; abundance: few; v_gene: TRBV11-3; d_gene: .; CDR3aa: CASSLDWGTYNEQFF; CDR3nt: TGTGCCAGCAGCTTAGATTGGGGTACCTACAATGAGCAGTTCTTC
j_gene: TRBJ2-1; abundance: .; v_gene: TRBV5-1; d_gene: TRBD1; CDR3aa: CASSFDRGHSFF; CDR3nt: TGCGCCAGCAGCTTTGACAGGGGGCATTCGTTCTTC
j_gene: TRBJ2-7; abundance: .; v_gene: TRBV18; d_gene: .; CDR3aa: CASSPQGYNEQYF; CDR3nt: TGTGCCAGCTCACCACAGGGGTACAACGAGCAGTACTTC
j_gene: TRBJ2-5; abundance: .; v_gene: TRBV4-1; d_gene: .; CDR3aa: CASSQEQETQYF; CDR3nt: TGCGCCAGCAGCCAAGAACAAGAGACCCAGTACTTC
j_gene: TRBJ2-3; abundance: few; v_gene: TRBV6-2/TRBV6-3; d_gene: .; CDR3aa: CASSYSAGRGDTQYF; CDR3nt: TGTGCCAGCAGTTACTCCGCCGGGAGAGGAGATACGCAGTATTTT
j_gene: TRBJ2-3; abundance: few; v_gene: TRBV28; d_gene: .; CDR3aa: CASSTGGTTDTQYF; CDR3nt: TGTGCCAGCAGCACTGGGGGGACCACAGATACGCAGTATTTT
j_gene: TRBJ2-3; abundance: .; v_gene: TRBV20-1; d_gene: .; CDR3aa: CSADGDLAHSTDTQYF; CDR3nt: TGCAGTGCCGACGGGGATCTAGCGCACAGCACAGATACGCAGTATTTT
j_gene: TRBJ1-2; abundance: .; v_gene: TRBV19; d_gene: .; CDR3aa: CASSTPPTGNYGYTF; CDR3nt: TGTGCCAGTAGTACTCCTCCGACAGGCAACTATGGCTACACCTTC
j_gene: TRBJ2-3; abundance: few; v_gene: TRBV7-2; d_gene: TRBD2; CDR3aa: CASSLSLAGITDTQYF; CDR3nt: TGTGCCAGCAGCTTATCTCTAGCGGGGATCACAGATACGCAGTATTTT
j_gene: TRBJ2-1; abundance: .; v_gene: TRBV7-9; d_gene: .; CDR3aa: CASSFRGRSYNEQFF; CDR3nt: TGTGCCAGCAGCTTCAGGGGAAGGTCCTACAATGAGCAGTTCTTC
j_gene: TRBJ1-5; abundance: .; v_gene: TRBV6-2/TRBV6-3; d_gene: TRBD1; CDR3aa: CASSYRTGGPNQPQHF; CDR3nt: TGTGCCAGCAGTTACCGGACAGGGGGCCCCAATCAGCCCCAGCATTTT
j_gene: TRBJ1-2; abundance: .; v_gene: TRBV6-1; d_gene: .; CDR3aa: CASRTTANYGYTF; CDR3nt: TGTGCCAGCAGGACGACGGCAAACTATGGCTACACCTTC